The T cell receptor (beta chain) described here comes from a study of control samples from healthy donors and cancer patients. Generated by immunoSEQ multiplex PCR, the TCRdb table keeps only in-frame clones and is missing some. In the table there are approximately 100,000 clones, around 90% of which are singletons. V gave up 4 bases and J gave up 7 bases; unmatched junction bases: 6. The germline V gene encodes CDR1 MGHRA and CDR2 YSYEKL. This CDR3 contains 14 residues. The clonotype comes from a human donor in good health. The donor label of this sample is uncertain. The source material was blood. This rearrangement joins TRBV4-1 to TRBJ2-2; 7 bases map to TRBD1. CDR3 amino acids: CASSPRDSFGELFF. The CDR3 DNA sequence: TGCGCCAGCAGCCCCCGGGACAGCTTCGGGGAGCTGTTTTTT.